Presented here are 4 T cell receptor beta chains from one specimen sequenced in a study of T cell responses to AZD1222 COVID-19 vaccine. The protocol was immunoSEQ multiplex PCR, while the TCRdb copy is restricted to in-frame clones and leaves out a portion. The sample lists about 150,000 clones, 88% occurring once. Sample: peripheral blood, taken on day 0 of AZD1222 vaccination. The receptors originated from an adult in good health.

The chain couples TRBV20-1 to TRBJ1-2; no reliable D call. V was cut by 3 bases and J by 7 bases, with 3 bases left in between. In germline, CDR1 is DFQATT, CDR2 SNEGSKA (reference sequence). This CDR3 contains 9 residues. CDR3 sequence (DNA): TGCAGTGCTAGCGCTGGCTACACCTTC. It yields the protein CSASAGYTF.

This chain uses TRBV6-5 with TRBJ1-2; TRBD1 agrees at 8 bases. Per germline, CDR1 MNHEY and CDR2 SVGAGI. The CDR3 spans 13 residues. Trimming took 6 bases from V and 3 from J; bases not matched to a gene: 3. CDR3 sequence reads: CASRTGVDYGYTF. CDR3 sequence (DNA): TGTGCCAGCAGGACAGGGGTAGACTATGGCTACACCTTC.

V and J are TRBV9 and TRBJ2-2; a weak D match, TRBD2 (5 bases). The CDR3 contains 15 residues. Trimming removed 2 bases at V and 4 bases at J, with 12 bases between. Germline V gives CDR1 SGDLS, CDR2 YYNGEE. This chain's CDR3 is CASSVGPGGTGELFF. The CDR3 bases are TGTGCCAGCAGCGTCGGCCCCGGAGGCACCGGGGAGCTGTTTTTT. The whole variable domain, remainder taken from reference TRBV9 and TRBJ2-2, is DSGVTQTPKHLITATGQRVTLRCSPRSGDLSVYWYQQSLDQGLQFLIQYYNGEERAKGNILERFSAQQFPDLHSELNLSSLELGDSALYFCASSVGPGGTGELFFGEGSRLTVL.

CDR3 in DNA: TGTGCCAGCAGTCCCTGGTCGAGAGATACGCAGTATTTT. It translates to CASSPWSRDTQYF. The chain couples TRBV5-6 to TRBJ2-3; D uncertain. The CDR3 totals 13 residues. Germline CDR1 reads SGHDT; CDR2 reads YYEEEE. V shed 5 bases and J shed 5 bases, with 12 bases lying between them.